These 11 T cell receptor beta chains came from one sample sequenced in a study of blood T cells in healthy people across ages. Combining a sample-barcoded 5' primer with a J-beta primer mix, a second PCR ran for roughly 7 to 12 cycles. TCRdb recomputed calls from the 5' RACE reads with MiXCR, one row per CDR3 protein. Altogether 540,000 or so distinct CDR3 sequences are present, about 45% being singletons, with the ten largest covering around 23%. Sequenced: blood. The receptors shown here come from a man at least 80 years old in good health.

About this clonotype itself: A read error may explain this, as a much larger clone is one base away. V usage is TRBV7-9 and J usage is TRBJ2-7; 8 bases are shared with TRBD2. The J call is uncertain, as TRBJ2-5 better fits the DNA end. The CDR3 covers 15 residues. Germline CDR1 and CDR2: SEHNR and FQNEAQ (reference sequence). The DNA for the CDR3 is TGTGCCAGCAGCCGAAGCGGGAGAGGATGGGGGACCCAGTACTTC. It encodes CASSRSGRGWGTQYF.

The V gene is TRBV6-2 or TRBV6-3, the J gene TRBJ2-2, with D possibly TRBD1 on 6 matching bases. The germline CDR1 and CDR2 sequences are MNHEY and SVGEGT. Trimming cost V 5 bases and J 5 bases, with 12 bases left between them. CDR3 size: 14 residues. CDR3 loop: CASSVLQGTGELFF. The CDR3 DNA reads as TGTGCCAGCAGTGTACTACAGGGAACCGGGGAGCTGTTTTTT.

V usage is TRBV24-1 and J usage is TRBJ2-1, with D possibly being TRBD2 (6 bases). CDR1 is KGHDR, CDR2 SFDVKD, per germline. The CDR3 covers 13 residues. Between the trimmed V and J ends, which lost 11 bases and 0 bases, there was a span of 10 bases. The CDR3 DNA is TGTGCCATCGCCGGGAGCTCCTACAATGAGCAGTTCTTC. It specifies CAIAGSSYNEQFF.

This clonotype was seen a handful of times. The chain carries TRBV5-6 and TRBJ2-5; 7 nucleotides align to TRBD2. J lost 5 bases, V lost 4 bases, and 8 bases had no gene match. The CDR3 is 14 residues long. Germline lookup yields CDR1 SGHDT and CDR2 YYEEEE. CDR3 in DNA: TGTGCCAGCAGCGAGGGACTACCGGCGGAGACCCAGTACTTC. It translates to CASSEGLPAETQYF.

This chain joins TRBV28 and TRBJ2-7; 7 bases match TRBD1. This CDR3 is 12 amino acids long. The V segment lost 7 bases and the J segment 4 bases; nucleotides outside the gene matches: 4. CDR1 is MDHEN, CDR2 SYDVKM, per germline. The CDR3 region is CASTDRSYEQYF. For the CDR3, the DNA is TGTGCCAGCACGGACAGGAGTTACGAGCAGTACTTC.

The V and J genes are TRBV7-2 and TRBJ2-5; TRBD1 might be the D (6 bases). The V end lost 2 bases, the J end lost 3 bases, and 13 bases lay between the germline ends. The germline V gene encodes CDR1 SGHTA and CDR2 FQGNSA. CDR3 length: 15 residues. The CDR3 loop is CASSLRPAGEETQYF. CDR3 bases: TGTGCCAGCAGCTTAAGGCCTGCAGGGGAAGAGACCCAGTACTTC. The full variable domain, rest sourced from reference TRBV7-2 and TRBJ2-5, is GAGVSQSPSNKVTEKGKDVELRCDPISGHTALYWYRQSLGQGLEFLIYFQGNSAPDKSGLPSDRFSAERTGGSVSTLTIQRTQQEDSAVYLCASSLRPAGEETQYFGPGTRLLVL.

There are a few counts of this clonotype. The V gene is TRBV7-2, the J gene TRBJ2-3; weak D call: TRBD1 (5 bases). V lost 2 bases to trimming and J lost 4 bases, with 7 bases between them. This CDR3 contains 13 residues. From germline, CDR1 is SGHTA and CDR2 FQGNSA. Here the CDR3 DNA reads TGTGCCAGCAGCTTAAGGGGTTCAGATACGCAGTATTTT. Translated: CASSLRGSDTQYF.

This clonotype has a handful of counts. The chain has TRBV6-1 and TRBJ2-7; a possible D gene is TRBD1 (6 bases). V shed 6 bases and J shed 3 bases, with 18 bases lying between them. CDR3 length equals 15 residues. Germline assignment: CDR1 MNHNS and CDR2 SASEGT. As DNA, the CDR3 is TGTGCCAGCAGAAAAACAGGGTTGGTTTTCTACGAGCAGTACTTC. It encodes CASRKTGLVFYEQYF.

The chain recombines TRBV7-3 with TRBJ2-1, with D perhaps matching TRBD1 (5 bases). Trimming pared 1 base from V and 7 bases from J, leaving 11 bases between. Germline-derived CDR1 and CDR2 are SGHTA and FQGTGA. This CDR3 comprises 14 residues. CDR3 sequence (DNA): TGTGCCAGCAGCTTAAACCAGGGTAGGAATGAGCAGTTCTTC. Its translation is CASSLNQGRNEQFF.

The chain links TRBV5-5 to TRBJ2-1; D unclear. The germline V gene encodes CDR1 SGHKS and CDR2 YYEKEE (reference sequence). The V and J ends lost 0 bases and 5 bases respectively, with 9 bases between them. This CDR3 contains 14 residues. The CDR3 coding sequence is TGTGCCAGCAGCTTGGCTACCGAAAACAATGAGCAGTTCTTC. Translating gives CASSLATENNEQFF.

This sequence joins TRBV7-2 and TRBJ2-7; 9 nucleotides line up with TRBD1. The trim removed 4 bases at V and 5 bases at J, leaving 9 bases unmatched. Germline V CDR1 and CDR2: SGHTA, FQGNSA. This CDR3 has 15 amino acids. The DNA of the CDR3 is TGTGCCAGCAGCTCCTCCCTGGGACAGGGTAACGAGCAGTACTTC. Translating it yields CASSSSLGQGNEQYF.